These 13 T cell receptor beta chains originate from one sample sequenced in a study of human versus mouse CDR3 diversity and MHC coevolution. Some clones are missing from TCRdb's copy, which holds only in-frame ones; the method was immunoSEQ multiplex PCR. The table has tens of thousands of clones, under 95% seen once. The material sequenced was naive CD4+ T cells from blood. Subset meaning: CD45RO-negative CD62L-positive naive CD4 T cells. The receptors derive from a person between 25 and 75 years old in good health.

This clone was detected once. The gene calls are TRBV30 and TRBJ1-1, with a possible D match to TRBD1 (6 bases). The CDR3 totals 13 residues. The germline V gene has CDR1 GTSNPN and CDR2 SVGIG (reference sequence). Trimming took 2 bases from V and 3 from J, leaving 10 bases between them. The CDR3 here is CAWSQDRYTEAFF. The CDR3, as DNA: TGTGCCTGGAGTCAGGACAGATACACTGAAGCTTTCTTT. Supplemented by reference TRBV30 and TRBJ1-1, the full variable domain reads SQTIHQWPATLVQPVGSPLSLECTVEGTSNPNLYWYRQAAGRGLQLLFYSVGIGQISSEVPQNLSASRPQDRQFILSSKKLLLSDSGFYLCAWSQDRYTEAFFGQGTRLTVV.

V and J are TRBV7-7 and TRBJ2-2, with 8 bases that match TRBD1. This CDR3 contains 14 residues. Germline V CDR1 and CDR2: SSHAT, FNYEAQ (reference sequence). V shed 1 base, J shed 7 bases, and the junction held 2 bases outside the gene matches. The CDR3 spells CASSLGTGFGELFF. The CDR3 region has the DNA TGTGCCAGCAGCTTAGGGACAGGGTTCGGGGAGCTGTTTTTT. The full variable domain, in which reference TRBV7-7 and TRBJ2-2 provide the parts outside the CDR3, is GAGVSQSPRYKVTKRGQDVTLRCDPISSHATLYWYQQALGQGPEFLTYFNYEAQPDKSGLPSDRFSAERPEGSISTLTIQRTEQRDSAMYRCASSLGTGFGELFFGEGSRLTVL.

This clone was recorded only once. One junction end disagrees with the germline gene, perhaps due to a read error. The rearrangement links TRBV29-1 to TRBJ2-2, with D perhaps matching TRBD1 (6 bases). The CDR3 contains 14 residues. Germline V lookup: CDR1 SQVTM, CDR2 ANQGSEA. CDR3 sequence (DNA): TGCAGCGTCGAAGGAAGGGGGACCACCGGGGAGCTGTTTTTT. Protein: CSVEGRGTTGELFF.

This clone was detected once. The V call is TRBV5-4, the J call TRBJ2-3; 14 bases fit TRBD2. The germline gives CDR1 SGHNT, CDR2 YYREEE (reference sequence). This CDR3 spans 17 amino acids. V trimming: 4 bases; J trimming: 2 bases; junction bases outside the gene matches: 6. The DNA of the CDR3 is TGTGCCAGCAGCGCGAGACTAGCGGGGGGGCTCACAGATACGCAGTATTTT. Translated, it gives CASSARLAGGLTDTQYF.

This clone was seen a handful of times. The chain has TRBV4-1 and TRBJ1-4; 11 bases match TRBD1. The CDR3 spans 17 residues. Germline loops: CDR1 MGHRA, CDR2 YSYEKL. The V and J ends lost 1 base and 8 bases, in that order; junction bases with no gene match: 9. The CDR3 DNA reads as TGCGCCAGCAGCCAAGTTCCCCTGGACAGGGGGCTAGAAAAACTGTTTTTT. Encoded protein: CASSQVPLDRGLEKLFF.

The V gene is TRBV2, the J gene TRBJ1-1; D is possibly TRBD1 (5 bases). Germline V gene lookup returns CDR1 SNHLY and CDR2 FYNNEI. This CDR3 is built from 13 residues. V was clipped by 7 bases and J by 4 bases, with 13 bases between them. CDR3 DNA sequence: TGTGCCAGCACCCAACAGGACCGCACTGAAGCTTTCTTT. This translates into CASTQQDRTEAFF.

This clone has a handful of counts. The chain carries TRBV14 and TRBJ1-4; 10 bases fit TRBD1. The CDR3 is 15 amino acids. The V segment lost 4 bases and the J segment 7 bases; nucleotides outside the gene matches: 6. Germline V gene lookup returns CDR1 SGHDN and CDR2 FVKESK. CDR3 bases: TGTGCCAGCAGCCCTCGGACAGGGGGGTTTGAAAAACTGTTTTTT. Translating it yields CASSPRTGGFEKLFF.

This sequence joins TRBV30 and TRBJ2-1; 13 bases match TRBD2. The CDR3 runs to 13 residues. Germline trimming cut 8 bases from V and 9 bases from J; bases unmatched to any gene: 7. Looked up from germline, CDR1 is GTSNPN and CDR2 is SVGIG (reference sequence). The CDR3: CAVTSGRAVEQFF. Written as DNA, the CDR3 is TGTGCCGTAACTAGCGGGAGGGCCGTTGAGCAGTTCTTC.

The chain has TRBV5-1 and TRBJ1-1, with D uncertain. Germline V gene data show CDR1 as SGHRS and CDR2 as YFSETQ. V lost 1 base to trimming and J lost 2 bases, with 12 bases between them. This CDR3 is built from 15 residues. In DNA form, the CDR3 reads TGCGCCAGCAGCTTGTCCGTCCGAGCCAACACTGAAGCTTTCTTT. Its translation is CASSLSVRANTEAFF.

The V call is TRBV15, the J call TRBJ2-7; TRBD1 matches at 8 bases. V trimming: 1 base; J trimming: 1 base; junction bases outside the gene matches: 9. Germline V gene data show CDR1 as LNHNV and CDR2 as YYDKDF (reference sequence). The CDR3 totals 17 residues. The DNA for the CDR3 is TGTGCCACCAGCAGAGGTGGACAGGGTCCCAGGTCCTACGAGCAGTACTTC. This sequence encodes CATSRGGQGPRSYEQYF.

DNA of the CDR3: TGTGCCAGCAGCGTACAGGGGACCGGGGAGCTGTTTTTT. It encodes CASSVQGTGELFF. The chain employs TRBV9 and TRBJ2-2, with TRBD1 as a possible D gene (6 bases). The V end was cut by 1 base, the J end by 5 bases, with 6 bases between. CDR3 size: 13 residues. From germline, CDR1 is SGDLS and CDR2 YYNGEE.

This sequence joins TRBV28 and TRBJ1-6, with TRBD1 matching 8 bases. Germline V gene lookup returns CDR1 MDHEN and CDR2 SYDVKM. This CDR3 comprises 14 residues. J lost 10 bases, V lost 6 bases, and 8 bases had no gene match. The CDR3 DNA follows: TGTGCCAGCAGAACACAGGGGGTGGTATCACCCCTCCACTTT. Translation gives CASRTQGVVSPLHF. Variable domain in full (rest from reference TRBV28 and TRBJ1-6): DVKVTQSSRYLVKRTGEKVFLECVQDMDHENMFWYRQDPGLGLRLIYFSYDVKMKEKGDIPEGYSVSREKKERFSLILESASTNQTSMYLCASRTQGVVSPLHFGNGTRLTVT.

The chain carries TRBV11-2 and TRBJ1-2; D is unresolved. The CDR3 runs to 15 residues. V was clipped by 3 bases and J by 8 bases, with 19 bases between them. In germline, CDR1 is SGHAT, CDR2 FQNNGV. CDR3 coding DNA: TGTGCCAGCAGCTTTTCAGAGGGTGGACCGGGAGGCTACACCTTC. Its protein product is CASSFSEGGPGGYTF.